The present TCR beta chain was sequenced within a study of cytomegalovirus exposure and HLA in healthy donors. Study context: A prior study identified 100 million to 130 million unique TCR beta sequences from roughly 170 million T cells. In terms of ancestry, the Caucasian-associated cluster contained more than 65% of the roughly 400 genotyped donors. Study-wide results and caveats: Owing to their indistinguishability, certain V segments, notably TRBV6-2 and TRBV6-3, were excluded.

Remarks on this clone: Its antigen is still unknown.

PCR used 60 Vbeta primers and 13 Jbeta primers. Using immunoSEQ multiplex PCR, the repertoire was profiled, and TCRdb retains in-frame clones only, with some absent. The sample has 130,000 or so clones, approximately 84% seen once. The CDR3 runs to 15 residues. The germline gives CDR1 SGHRS, CDR2 YFSETQ. V was pared by 6 bases and J by 1 base, with 16 bases between. The source of this sequence is a woman between 18 and 30 years old in good health and CMV-seronegative. The V call is TRBV5-1, the J call TRBJ1-2; weak D call: TRBD1 (6 bases). Sequencing was done on a sample of PBMCs. The CDR3 DNA is TGCGCCAGCACCCGGGGGGGCAGGGATAACTATGGCTACACCTTC. Its protein product is CASTRGGRDNYGYTF.